These 18 T cell receptor beta chains share one sample of origin, sequenced in a study of CD8+ T cells in alopecia areata. RNA was isolated and reverse transcribed to cDNA, the sequencing template. Sequencing was performed with immunoSEQ multiplex PCR; in TCRdb, only in-frame clones are kept and a portion is missing. There are roughly 190,000 clones in the sample; approximately 56% occur only once, and 3% to 3.5% lies in the top ten. Treatment noted: oral pan-JAK inhibitor, 5-10 mg twice daily. Sequenced here: CD4+ T cells sorted from blood, sampled at week 4, from a patient treated with tofacitinib. The receptors originated from a human donor with alopecia areata.

The CDR3 loop reads CASSPEGGETQYF. The CDR3 DNA follows: TGTGCCAGCTCACCGGAGGGAGGCGAGACCCAGTACTTC. The V and J genes are TRBV18 and TRBJ2-5, with D perhaps TRBD2 (6 bases). In germline, CDR1 is KGHSH, CDR2 LQKENI. V lost 3 bases, J lost 5 bases, and 10 bases lay in between. CDR3 size: 13 residues.

CDR3 sequence reads: CASKLRSSTDTQYF. CDR3 in DNA: TGTGCCAGCAAGCTCCGTTCTAGCACAGATACGCAGTATTTT. The rearrangement links TRBV19 to TRBJ2-3; D is uncertain. The length of the CDR3 is 14 residues. The ends were cut back, 9 bases at V and 0 bases at J, with 13 bases in the middle. Germline CDR1 and CDR2: LNHDA and SQIVND (reference sequence).

The rearrangement links TRBV30 to TRBJ1-5; D not resolved. V was cut by 2 bases and J by 2 bases, with 7 bases left in between. The V gene's germline CDR1 is GTSNPN and CDR2 SVGIG (reference sequence). The CDR3 has 13 amino acids. The CDR3 region is CAWSSGGNQPQHF. Written as DNA, the CDR3 is TGTGCCTGGAGTAGTGGGGGCAATCAGCCCCAGCATTTT. The full variable domain, with the rest looked up from reference TRBV30 and TRBJ1-5, is SQTIHQWPATLVQPVGSPLSLECTVEGTSNPNLYWYRQAAGRGLQLLFYSVGIGQISSEVPQNLSASRPQDRQFILSSKKLLLSDSGFYLCAWSSGGNQPQHFGDGTRLSIL.

V usage is TRBV4-1 and J usage is TRBJ1-6; 9 bases map to TRBD1. The V gene's germline CDR1 is MGHRA and CDR2 YSYEKL. This CDR3 region has 15 residues. With V trimmed by 4 bases and J by 9 bases, 7 bases remained unmatched. CDR3 in amino acids: CASSPPTGGSSPLHF. Here the CDR3 DNA reads TGCGCCAGCAGCCCCCCGACAGGGGGAAGTTCACCCCTCCACTTT.

The V and J genes are TRBV15 and TRBJ2-1; perhaps TRBD2 as D (6 bases). Trimming stripped 0 bases from V and 4 bases from J, with 10 bases between. The CDR3 covers 15 residues. Germline V gene data show CDR1 as LNHNV and CDR2 as YYDKDF (reference sequence). Here the CDR3 DNA reads TGTGCCACCAGCAGAGATCGGGGGACGTACAATGAGCAGTTCTTC. This codes for CATSRDRGTYNEQFF. The whole variable domain, remainder taken from reference TRBV15 and TRBJ2-1, is DAMVIQNPRYQVTQFGKPVTLSCSQTLNHNVMYWYQQKSSQAPKLLFHYYDKDFNNEADTPDNFQSRRPNTSFCFLDIRSPGLGDTAMYLCATSRDRGTYNEQFFGPGTRLTVL.

This clone showed up just once. Written as DNA, the CDR3 is TGTGCCTGGAGCCCTACGGGGATAATGAAAGGAAAACTGTTTTTT. It is translated as CAWSPTGIMKGKLFF. The gene calls are TRBV30 and TRBJ1-4; no definite D call. Germline loops: CDR1 GTSNPN, CDR2 SVGIG (reference sequence). The length of the CDR3 is 15 residues. V was shortened by 3 bases and J by 10 bases, with 21 bases between the two germline ends.

CDR3 loop: CAWNSGGSEQFF. Here the CDR3 DNA reads TGTGCCTGGAATAGCGGGGGGAGTGAGCAGTTCTTC. V gene TRBV30 combines with J gene TRBJ2-1; 10 bases match TRBD2. Germline trimming cut 4 bases from V and 9 bases from J; bases unmatched to any gene: 3. Germline lookup yields CDR1 GTSNPN and CDR2 SVGIG (reference sequence). The CDR3 consists of 12 residues.

The chain employs TRBV9 and TRBJ1-5; D is ambiguous. Germline CDR1 SGDLS, CDR2 YYNGEE. Trimming took off 3 bases at V and 2 bases at J, with 6 bases between the two ends. The CDR3 length is 13 residues. The CDR3 DNA reads as TGTGCCAGCAGCGCGGGAGGCAATCAGCCCCAGCATTTT. This encodes CASSAGGNQPQHF.

The chain combines TRBV30 with TRBJ1-1; 8 nucleotides align to TRBD1. CDR1 is GTSNPN, CDR2 SVGIG, per germline (reference sequence). CDR3 length: 13 residues. V gave up 7 bases and J gave up 1 base; unmatched junction bases: 5. The CDR3 DNA sequence: TGTGCCTCCCCCGGACAGGGGAACACTGAAGCTTTCTTT. Its protein product is CASPGQGNTEAFF.

This clone was seen more than once but under ten times. The V and J genes are TRBV29-1 and TRBJ2-1, with a possible D match to TRBD1 (5 bases). Germline V gene sequence: CDR1 SQVTM, CDR2 ANQGSEA. Trimming removed 4 bases at V and 9 bases at J, with 7 bases between. The CDR3 spans 10 residues. For the CDR3, the DNA is TGCAGCGTTGCTACAGGTGAGCAGTTCTTC. Protein: CSVATGEQFF.

This chain connects TRBV30 to TRBJ1-2; D uncertain. The CDR3 loop spans 14 amino acids. Deletions cut 3 bases from V and 7 bases from J, with 18 bases between. Germline V gene sequence: CDR1 GTSNPN, CDR2 SVGIG (reference sequence). The CDR3: CAWRDTDMGFGYTF. In nucleotides, the CDR3 is TGTGCCTGGAGGGATACAGACATGGGATTTGGCTACACCTTC.

This clone appeared a few times. This sample also contains other DNA sequences that code for the same CDR3. This chain uses TRBV29-1 with TRBJ2-5, with D unresolved. Trimming took off 1 base at V and 5 bases at J, with 8 bases between the two ends. The CDR3 has 12 residues. CDR1 and CDR2 from the germline V gene are SQVTM and ANQGSEA. In nucleotides, the CDR3 is TGCAGCGTTGAAGCTAGTAGGGAGACCCAGTACTTC. Protein: CSVEASRETQYF. The full variable domain, completed using reference TRBV29-1 and TRBJ2-5, is SAVISQKPSRDICQRGTSLTIQCQVDSQVTMMFWYRQQPGQSLTLIATANQGSEATYESGFVIDKFPISRPNLTFSTLTVSNMSPEDSSIYLCSVEASRETQYFGPGTRLLVL.

With respect to this clone: The same CDR3 also results from other DNA sequences found in this sample. The rearrangement links TRBV7-2 to TRBJ2-3; D is ambiguous. Trimming pared 5 bases from V and 2 bases from J, leaving 5 bases between. This CDR3 region has 12 residues. The germline gives CDR1 SGHTA, CDR2 FQGNSA. The CDR3 spells CASSPYTDTQYF. The CDR3 DNA reads TGTGCCAGCAGCCCCTACACAGATACGCAGTATTTT.

This chain uses TRBV6-1 with TRBJ2-2, with 7 bases matching TRBD1. The CDR3 spans 12 residues. From germline, CDR1 is MNHNS and CDR2 SASEGT. J was trimmed by 6 bases and V by 5 bases; bases with no gene match: 0. CDR3 bases: TGTGCCAGCAGTCAGGGGGCCGGGGAGCTGTTTTTT. This gives the protein CASSQGAGELFF.

This clone was counted only a few times. The chain carries TRBV27 and TRBJ2-4; weak D call: TRBD1 (6 bases). This CDR3 contains 14 residues. The V and J ends lost 5 bases and 7 bases respectively, with 15 bases between them. Germline CDR1 and CDR2: MNHEY and SMNVEV (reference sequence). For the CDR3, the DNA is TGTGCCAGCAGTCCCCGTCCTAGGGGGAACATTCAGTACTTC. It is translated as CASSPRPRGNIQYF.

The V and J genes are TRBV29-1 and TRBJ2-5; TRBD2 aligns across 8 bases. V was clipped by 4 bases and J by 7 bases; unmatched bases: 5. This CDR3 region has 12 residues. Germline CDR1 and CDR2: SQVTM and ANQGSEA. CDR3: CSVVGLEGTQYF. As DNA, the CDR3 is TGCAGCGTTGTGGGACTAGAGGGGACCCAGTACTTC. The entire variable domain, with the rest obtained from reference TRBV29-1 and TRBJ2-5, is as follows: SAVISQKPSRDICQRGTSLTIQCQVDSQVTMMFWYRQQPGQSLTLIATANQGSEATYESGFVIDKFPISRPNLTFSTLTVSNMSPEDSSIYLCSVVGLEGTQYFGPGTRLLVL.

The chain joins TRBV5-1 to TRBJ2-7; D may be TRBD1 or TRBD2 (5 bases each). The V end lost 0 bases, the J end lost 3 bases, and 7 bases lay between the germline ends. Germline V gene data show CDR1 as SGHRS and CDR2 as YFSETQ. The CDR3 length is 13 residues. CDR3 coding DNA: TGCGCCAGCAGCTTGGGAGGGGACTACGAGCAGTACTTC. This sequence encodes CASSLGGDYEQYF.

The rearrangement links TRBV7-9 to TRBJ2-3, with D perhaps matching TRBD2 (6 bases). Deletions cut 5 bases from V and 8 bases from J, with 20 bases between. The CDR3 runs 15 residues. Germline V gene sequence: CDR1 SEHNR, CDR2 FQNEAQ (reference sequence). The CDR3 loop reads CASSLTMASGSTQYF. CDR3 nucleotide sequence: TGTGCCAGCAGCCTGACGATGGCCTCCGGGAGTACGCAGTATTTT.